The clone carrying this T cell receptor (beta chain) was seen only a few times. Its specificity is unknown. These data belong to a study of beta chain features in type 1 diabetes. Study-wide background: Age, gender, cell numbers and subset yield matched between patients and controls. The study's findings and limits: Researchers report that Type 1 diabetes patients had moderately but significantly shorter TCRB CDR3s across all four CD4+ subsets.

TCRB transcripts that were expressed got sequenced, as all of the isolated RNA had been reverse transcribed. Each sample of naive, central memory or regulatory T cells had, on average, approximately 3.5 million reads. Profiled with immunoSEQ multiplex PCR; TCRdb holds only in-frame clones, not every one. The table includes about 340,000 clones, roughly 13% detected once. Cells sorted by CD45RO/CCR7/CD25/CD127/CD95/CD27 comprised CD4+ naive, central memory, regulatory and stem cell-like memory cells. Sorted cells reached over 95% purity in every population. In germline, CDR1 is ENHRY, CDR2 SYGVKD. CDR3 size: 14 residues. V was pared by 9 bases and J by 1 base, with 3 bases of the junction left unmatched.

Material for sequencing was naive CD4+ T cells from blood. V and J are TRBV10-3 and TRBJ1-4, with 9 positions matching TRBD1. The TCR was taken from a woman aged 18 to 35 with type 1 diabetes. CDR3 sequence: CAIRGQGTNEKLFF. The DNA for the CDR3 is TGTGCCATACGGGGACAGGGAACTAATGAAAAACTGTTTTTT.